In its sample, the clone carrying this T cell receptor (beta chain) was seen once. Its antigen is still unknown. Study donors comprised healthy, HIV-negative adults devoid of recent acute infection or vaccination. The donors, all of them Caucasian adults, lived in Nashville, Tennessee. This sample was taken from a study of shared clonotypes between healthy human individuals. Points from the study as a whole: Since donors were few, the genetic and exposure-history diversity represented was limited. Non-shared clonotypes were found to have lower generation probabilities than the clonotypes that were shared by all four of the sorted-subset donors.

Profiling relied on immunoSEQ multiplex PCR, and the TCRdb table lists in-frame clones only, not all of them. The sample holds 850,000 to 1,100,000 clones, approximately 77% seen once. The V gene's germline CDR1 is KGHSH and CDR2 LQKENI. The length of the CDR3 is 16 residues. Trimming took 2 bases from V and 4 from J, leaving 14 bases between them. Sequencing was performed on memory CD4+ T cells from PBMCs. The subset here: CD45RA-negative fraction. This chain connects TRBV18 to TRBJ2-2; TRBD2 is a possible D gene (5 bases). The clonotype originates from a man between 18 and 29 years old in good health. Some clones in this sample may be carry-over from other donors' samples. Here the CDR3 DNA reads TGTGCCAGCTCACCAGAAGCGGTCCGAGGCACCGGGGAGCTGTTTTTT. As protein: CASSPEAVRGTGELFF.